What follows describes a single TCR beta chain. As yet, its antigen is unknown. The entry originates in a study of T cell responses to AZD1222 COVID-19 vaccine. General study results and limits: A reported finding is that nearly half of spike-specific TCRs target unmutated variant regions. White British donors predominated, females outnumbered males, and clonal diversity was possibly underestimated.

Per germline, CDR1 SGHTA and CDR2 FQGNSA. The CDR3 totals 17 residues. V lost 3 bases, J lost 3 bases, and 8 bases stayed unmatched. Here immunoSEQ multiplex PCR was the method, and the copy in TCRdb shows in-frame clones only, minus some. Seen here are 130,000 or so clones, about 90% observed once, and the top ten hold under 3.5%. This TCR derives from an adult in good health. Sequencing used peripheral blood, obtained on day 0 of AZD1222 vaccination. The rearrangement links TRBV7-2 to TRBJ1-3; 10 nucleotides align to TRBD1. CDR3 DNA sequence: TGTGCCAGCAGCTTCCGGGACAGGGGTTGGGTTGGAAACACCATATATTTT. It specifies CASSFRDRGWVGNTIYF.